The sample holds a few counts of the clone carrying this T cell receptor (beta chain). Cohort allocation depended upon clinical history that participants reported. Recovered Cohort 3 donors showed two negative PCRs, clearance, or symptom resolution. The method was immunoSEQ multiplex PCR; TCRdb's version includes in-frame clones alone and lacks a portion of them. The sample lists hundreds of thousands of clones, around 90% occurring once. This sample is part of a study of blood T cell repertoires in COVID-19. Whole-study context: Italy, Spain and the United States were the sources of the convalescent and acute COVID-19 samples.

The sequencing sample was made of PBMCs or T cells enriched from blood (not recorded which). The sequence derives from a woman aged 45 to 65 who had recovered from COVID-19.

Here the CDR3 reads CASSHSGGELFF. DNA for the CDR3: TGTGCCAGCAGCCACAGTGGCGGGGAGCTGTTTTTT. The chain joins TRBV7-3 to TRBJ2-2; no reliable D call. Germline V gene sequence: CDR1 SGHTA, CDR2 FQGTGA. Trimming cost V 5 bases and J 7 bases, with 8 bases left between them. The CDR3 covers 12 residues.